The T cell receptor (beta chain) described here comes from a study of spatial heterogeneity in lung cancer. As for the study in general: Alpha-chain sequences were consistently detected less often than beta-chain sequences.

This clonotype was picked up many times. The antigen is not known. Findings and limits, study-wide: Ubiquitous and regional nonsynonymous mutation counts were tracked by ubiquitous and regional expanded TCR counts, respectively. Tumor mutation counts were tracked by expanded intratumoral alpha and beta TCR counts.

Germline CDR1 is ENHRY and CDR2 is SYGVKD. The J segment lost 5 bases and the V segment lost 5 bases, leaving 5 bases of the junction unmatched. The CDR3 is 14 residues long. TCRdb reanalysed the 5' RACE reads using MiXCR and keeps one entry per CDR3 protein. Of fewer than 10,000 distinct CDR3 sequences listed, 4.5% are singletons. Documented time point: sample taken at primary tumor resection. The donors, fewer than 90 patients with untreated early-stage non-small cell lung cancer, provided the samples. Here the sequenced sample was lung tumor tissue, taken at surgery. The origin of this receptor is a female donor with early-stage non-small cell lung cancer. The rearrangement joins TRBV10-3 to TRBJ2-5; 10 bases line up with TRBD2. In DNA, the CDR3 is TGTGCCATCAGTCCTAGCGGGAGCCCCGAGACCCAGTACTTC. Translated, it gives CAISPSGSPETQYF.